This T cell receptor beta chain was captured by sequencing in a study of identical twins (dated by TCRdb to 2016 to 2017). Background for the entire study: To test whether fetal clonotypes persist, this study deep-sequenced TCR alpha and beta repertoires from monozygotic twins, from unrelated adults of various ages, and from cord blood. Replicate twin experiments were performed at different times using different library preparation protocols to rule out contamination.

All donors were healthy Caucasians. Here is what the overall study found, with its caveats: Excess twin sharing in beta out-of-frame sequences was weaker because fewer shared sequences lowered the signal-to-noise ratio. Compared with coincidental sharing between unrelated individuals, out-of-frame TCR alpha sequences shared between twins showed an excess of sequences with low generation probability. Fewer insertions were carried by abundant cord blood beta clonotypes; a weaker similar trend was observed in young adult naive repertoires, while no such trend was observed in memory repertoires. Invariant T cells such as MAIT and iNKT could partly confound zero-insertion analyses, although diverse VJ usage argued against such confounding for most clonotypes. Recombination models systematically underestimated out-of-frame TCR alpha sharing in monozygotic twins but agreed with sharing between unrelated individuals. Conclusions relied on cross-sectional statistical analysis, since the same donors could not be followed over many years.

This clonotype was counted between two and nine times. The antigen this receptor binds is unknown. The input lacks base qualities; no much larger clone sits a single base away. The V end loses 2 bases and the J end loses 0 bases, and a stretch of 15 bases separates them. From the cysteine up to the phenylalanine, the CDR3 has a length of 17 residues. The entry retains the CDR3 DNA only, 51 bases that are in frame from base 1. CDR1 and CDR2 were assigned from the germline V gene as KGHDR and SFDVKD. Libraries came from 5' RACE. Sequencing instrument: Illumina HiSeq 2000. Template switching added a universal primer binding site, and the final cDNA carried a unique molecular identifier that allowed TCR cDNA molecules to be counted accurately. First-strand cDNA for TCR alpha and beta chains was synthesized from specific primers in the conserved constant-segment region. To control for contamination, each cDNA library was double barcoded with a SMART-Mk sample barcode plus Illumina barcodes. TruSeq adapter sequences and Illumina sample barcodes were added in two successive PCR steps. TCR alpha and beta cDNA libraries were sequenced on the Illumina HiSeq platform with custom primers. From the authors' description of their analysis: MiGEC was used to process raw reads and extract unique molecular identifiers, and MiXCR was used to find CDR3 positions. Recombination models were inferred per individual with the repgenHMM and IGoR tools using an EM algorithm. The tcR package in R was used for shared clonotype analysis, with sharing normalized by the product of cloneset sizes. Out-of-frame nonproductive sequences were analyzed to study raw recombination free of thymic and clonal selection effects. TCRdb took the public reads, trimmed them with fastp at Q25, ran MiXCR for clone calling and kept in-frame beta chains. Each CDR3 protein gets just one entry, which takes the most common genes and DNA from the rows behind it. V and J calls and clone size were set by TCRdb, not the authors. The sample yields 1.5 million to 2 million distinct CDR3 sequences; around 29% were counted once. The top ten clonotypes cover 0.25% to 0.3% of the sample.

The V and J genes are TRBV24-1 and TRBJ1-1; the D gene is possibly TRBD1, with 6 bases matching. The sequencing input was cord blood. This TCR came from a newborn girl in good health. The bases are TGTGCCACCAGTGATTCTCCCCCCGGGACAATGAACACTGAAGCTTTCTTT. It translates as CATSDSPPGTMNTEAFF.